Given below is one T cell receptor (beta chain) in context. Its antigen remains unknown. The source of the sample is a study of T-cell memory formation after mild COVID-19. Whole-study context: The two donors had largely donor-specific TCR clusters. Study-wide results and caveats: Cross-reactive memory appears to have joined, as suggested by some responding clones showing up in pre-infection memory. CM and EM subsets held most contracting CD4+ clones; EMRA held CD8+ ones. Clones shrinking between day 15 and 85 showed a balanced CD4/CD8 split, and those that grew later tilted toward CD4+.

This CDR3 has 15 amino acids. The germline V and J ends were trimmed by 3 bases and 4 bases, with 15 bases remaining between them. Germline lookup yields CDR1 MGHRA and CDR2 YSYEKL. MiXCR was run by TCRdb on the 5' RACE reads, yielding one entry per CDR3 protein. The sample consists of some 88,000 distinct CDR3 sequences, around a quarter of them appearing once. The sample comprised PBMCs or a T cell subset sorted from them (not recorded which). The clonotype originates from a man aged 18 to 30 who had mild COVID-19 (a few samples of this study predate the infection). Cell type and time point are not known. J is TRBJ1-2 and V is TRBV4-1; maybe TRBD1 (6 bases). The CDR3 DNA reads TGCGCCAGCAGCCAGAGTCCGGGGGGCTTCTATGGCTACACCTTC. It codes for CASSQSPGGFYGYTF.